This T cell receptor (beta chain) is from a study of blood T cell repertoires in COVID-19. On the study more broadly: Specimens from acute and convalescent COVID-19 originated in the United States, Italy and Spain. T cells, B-cell-depleted T cells, or PBMCs provided the cDNA or gDNA that served as material.

As processed by the authors: Reference gene primers were amplified, and this amplification served to estimate nucleated cell counts. The assay was immunoSEQ multiplex PCR, and TCRdb's table has in-frame clones only and misses some. V and J calls plus clone size are reproduced from that table; the DNA served to infer D and trimming. The table lists 200,000 to 300,000 clones, more than 65% of them singletons. The CDR3 spans 15 residues. Germline CDR1 is SGHVS and CDR2 is FQNEAQ. The V and J ends lost 3 bases and 7 bases, in that order; junction bases with no gene match: 10. Input material: peripheral blood. The TCR sequence derives from a man aged 40-49 years who had recovered from COVID-19. This rearrangement joins TRBV7-8 to TRBJ1-1, with TRBD1 identical over 8 bases. The CDR3 region has the DNA TGTGCCAGCAGCTTCCTGACAGGGGATAATAGTGAAGCTTTCTTT. Its protein is CASSFLTGDNSEAFF.